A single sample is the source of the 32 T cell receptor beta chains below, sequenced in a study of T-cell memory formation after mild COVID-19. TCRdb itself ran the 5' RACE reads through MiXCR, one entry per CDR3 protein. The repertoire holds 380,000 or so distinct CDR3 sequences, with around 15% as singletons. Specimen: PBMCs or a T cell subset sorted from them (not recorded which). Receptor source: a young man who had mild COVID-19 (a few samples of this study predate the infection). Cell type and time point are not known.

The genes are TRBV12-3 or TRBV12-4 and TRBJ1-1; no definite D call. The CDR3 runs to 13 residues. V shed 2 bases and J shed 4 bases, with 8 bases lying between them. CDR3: CASSLRGITEAFF. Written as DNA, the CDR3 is TGTGCCAGCAGTTTACGGGGAATCACTGAAGCTTTCTTT.

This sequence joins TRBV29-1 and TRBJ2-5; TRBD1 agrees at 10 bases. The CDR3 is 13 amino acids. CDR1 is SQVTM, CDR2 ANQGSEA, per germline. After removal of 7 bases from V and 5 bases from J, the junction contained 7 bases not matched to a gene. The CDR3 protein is CSARDRGPETQYF. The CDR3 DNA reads TGCAGCGCCCGGGACAGGGGCCCGGAGACCCAGTACTTC.

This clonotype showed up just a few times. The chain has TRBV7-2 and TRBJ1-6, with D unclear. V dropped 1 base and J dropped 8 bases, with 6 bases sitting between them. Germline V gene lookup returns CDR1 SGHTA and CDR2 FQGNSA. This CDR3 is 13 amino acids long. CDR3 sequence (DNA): TGTGCCAGCAGCTTAGAGGCCTATTCACCCCTCCACTTT. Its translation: CASSLEAYSPLHF.

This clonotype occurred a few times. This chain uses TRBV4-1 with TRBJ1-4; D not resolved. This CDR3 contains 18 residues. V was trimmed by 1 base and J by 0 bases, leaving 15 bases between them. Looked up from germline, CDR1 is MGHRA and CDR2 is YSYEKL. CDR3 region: CASSQVGRGITTNEKLFF. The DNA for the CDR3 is TGCGCCAGCAGCCAAGTTGGCCGTGGGATTACAACTAATGAAAAACTGTTTTTT.

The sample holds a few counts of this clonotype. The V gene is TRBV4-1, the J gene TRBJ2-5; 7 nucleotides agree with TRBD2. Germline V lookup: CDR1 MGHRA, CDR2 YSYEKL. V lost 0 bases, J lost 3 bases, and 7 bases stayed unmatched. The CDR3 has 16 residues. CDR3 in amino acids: CASSQEIAGVEETQYF. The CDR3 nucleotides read TGCGCCAGCAGCCAAGAAATAGCGGGCGTTGAAGAGACCCAGTACTTC.

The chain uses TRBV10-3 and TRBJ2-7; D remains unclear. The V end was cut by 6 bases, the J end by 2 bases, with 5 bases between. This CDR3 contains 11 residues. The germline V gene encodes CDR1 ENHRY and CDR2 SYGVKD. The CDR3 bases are TGTGCCATCAGCAACACCTACGAGCAGTACTTC. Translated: CAISNTYEQYF.

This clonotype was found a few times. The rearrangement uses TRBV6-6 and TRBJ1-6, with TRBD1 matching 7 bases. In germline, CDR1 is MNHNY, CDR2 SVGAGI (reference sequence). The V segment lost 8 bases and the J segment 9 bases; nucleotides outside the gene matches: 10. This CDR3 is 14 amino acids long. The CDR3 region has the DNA TGTGCCAGCCCATCTTCAGGGGGACCTTCACCCCTCCACTTT. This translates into CASPSSGGPSPLHF.

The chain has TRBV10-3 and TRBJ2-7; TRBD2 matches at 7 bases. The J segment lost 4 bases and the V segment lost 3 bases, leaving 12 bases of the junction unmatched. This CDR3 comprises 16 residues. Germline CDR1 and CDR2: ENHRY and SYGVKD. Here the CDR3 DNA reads TGTGCCATCAGTGATGAAGCGGGAAAGCGCCTGTACGAGCAGTACTTC. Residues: CAISDEAGKRLYEQYF.

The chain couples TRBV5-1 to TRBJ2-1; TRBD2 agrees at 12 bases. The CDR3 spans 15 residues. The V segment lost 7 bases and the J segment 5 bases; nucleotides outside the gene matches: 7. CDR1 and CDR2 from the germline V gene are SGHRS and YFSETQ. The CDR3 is CASGRLAGADNEQFF. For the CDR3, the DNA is TGCGCCAGCGGCCGACTAGCGGGGGCCGACAATGAGCAGTTCTTC.

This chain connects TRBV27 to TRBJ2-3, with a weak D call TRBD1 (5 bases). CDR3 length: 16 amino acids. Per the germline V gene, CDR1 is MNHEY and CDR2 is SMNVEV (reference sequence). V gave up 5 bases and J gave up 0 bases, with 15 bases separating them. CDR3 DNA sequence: TGTGCCAGCAGTACCTCCGACAGCGAAAGCACAGATACGCAGTATTTT. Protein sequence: CASSTSDSESTDTQYF.

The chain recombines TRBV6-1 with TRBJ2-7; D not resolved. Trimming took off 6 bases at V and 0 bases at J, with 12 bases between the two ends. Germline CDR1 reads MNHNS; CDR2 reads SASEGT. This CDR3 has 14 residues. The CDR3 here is CASSGNTYSYEQYV. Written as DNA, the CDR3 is TGTGCCAGCAGCGGTAACACATACTCCTACGAGCAGTACGTC.

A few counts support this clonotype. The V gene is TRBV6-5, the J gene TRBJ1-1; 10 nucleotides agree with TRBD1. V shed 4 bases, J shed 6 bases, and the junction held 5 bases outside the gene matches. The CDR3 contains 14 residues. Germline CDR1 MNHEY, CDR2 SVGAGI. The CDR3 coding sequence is TGTGCCAGCAGTTTGACCGGGACAGGGGCTGAAGCTTTCTTT. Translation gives CASSLTGTGAEAFF.

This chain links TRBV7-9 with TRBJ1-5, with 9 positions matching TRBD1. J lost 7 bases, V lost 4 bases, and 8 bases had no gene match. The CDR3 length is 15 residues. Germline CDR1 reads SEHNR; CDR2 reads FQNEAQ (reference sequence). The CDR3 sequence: CASSSGDRAGQPQHF. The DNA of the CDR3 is TGTGCCAGCAGCTCAGGGGACAGGGCGGGACAGCCCCAGCATTTT.

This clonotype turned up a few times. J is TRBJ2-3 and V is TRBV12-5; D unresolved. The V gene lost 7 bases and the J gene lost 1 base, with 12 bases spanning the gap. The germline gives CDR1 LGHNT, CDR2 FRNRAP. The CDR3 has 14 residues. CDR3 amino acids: CASVVSDRTDTQYF. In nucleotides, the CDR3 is TGTGCTAGTGTAGTTTCCGATCGCACAGATACGCAGTATTTT. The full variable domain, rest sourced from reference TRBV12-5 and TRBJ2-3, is DARVTQTPRHKVTEMGQEVTMRCQPILGHNTVFWYRQTMMQGLELLAYFRNRAPLDDSGMPKDRFSAEMPDATLATLKIQPSEPRDSAVYFCASVVSDRTDTQYFGPGTRLTVL.

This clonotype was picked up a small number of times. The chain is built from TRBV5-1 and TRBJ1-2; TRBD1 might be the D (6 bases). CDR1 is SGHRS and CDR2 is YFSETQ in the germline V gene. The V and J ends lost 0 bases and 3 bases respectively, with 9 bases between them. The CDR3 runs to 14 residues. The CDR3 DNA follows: TGCGCCAGCAGCTTGGCGCCAGGGGACTATGGCTACACCTTC. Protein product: CASSLAPGDYGYTF.

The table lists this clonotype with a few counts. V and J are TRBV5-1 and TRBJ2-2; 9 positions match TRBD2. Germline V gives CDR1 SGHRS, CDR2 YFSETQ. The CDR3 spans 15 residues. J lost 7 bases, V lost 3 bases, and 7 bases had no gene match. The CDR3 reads CASSYSGGRGGELFF. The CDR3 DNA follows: TGCGCCAGCAGCTATAGCGGGGGCCGAGGCGGGGAGCTGTTTTTT.

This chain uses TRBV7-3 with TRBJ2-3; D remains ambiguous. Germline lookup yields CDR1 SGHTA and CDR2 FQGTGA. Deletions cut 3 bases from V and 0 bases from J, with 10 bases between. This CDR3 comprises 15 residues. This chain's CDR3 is CASSLAQASTDTQYF. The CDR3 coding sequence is TGTGCCAGCAGCTTGGCTCAGGCGAGCACAGATACGCAGTATTTT.

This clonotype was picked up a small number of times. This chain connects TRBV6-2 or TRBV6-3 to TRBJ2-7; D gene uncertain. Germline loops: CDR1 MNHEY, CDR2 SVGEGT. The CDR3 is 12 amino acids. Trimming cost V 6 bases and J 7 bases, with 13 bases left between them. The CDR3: CASRRPVGEQYF. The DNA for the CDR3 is TGTGCCAGCAGGAGACCGGTTGGGGAGCAGTACTTC.

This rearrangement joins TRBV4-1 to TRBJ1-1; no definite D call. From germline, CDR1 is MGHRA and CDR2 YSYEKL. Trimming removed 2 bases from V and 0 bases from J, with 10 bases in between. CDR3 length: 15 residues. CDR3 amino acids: CASSQLTVLNTEAFF. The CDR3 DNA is TGCGCCAGCAGCCAACTAACAGTACTGAACACTGAAGCTTTCTTT.

The chain's CDR3 is CASSLGPTFEAFF. The DNA of the CDR3 is TGTGCCAGCAGCTTAGGACCTACATTCGAAGCTTTCTTT. The V and J genes are TRBV11-2 and TRBJ1-1; D unresolved. This CDR3 is built from 13 residues. Per the germline V gene, CDR1 is SGHAT and CDR2 is FQNNGV. V shed 1 base and J shed 8 bases, with 11 bases lying between them. Based on the CDR3 plus reference TRBV11-2 and TRBJ1-1, the full variable domain is EAGVAQSPRYKIIEKRQSVAFWCNPISGHATLYWYQQILGQGPKLLIQFQNNGVVDDSQLPKDRFSAERLKGVDSTLKIQPAKLEDSAVYLCASSLGPTFEAFFGQGTRLTVV.

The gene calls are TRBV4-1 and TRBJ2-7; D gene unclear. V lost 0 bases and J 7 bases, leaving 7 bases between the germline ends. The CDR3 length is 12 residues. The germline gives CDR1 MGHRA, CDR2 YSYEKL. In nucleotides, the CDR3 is TGCGCCAGCAGCCAAGAGAGAGGAGAGCAGTACTTC. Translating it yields CASSQERGEQYF.

The CDR3 nucleotides read TGTGCCAGCAGCCCCGGACAGGGGATACTGTTTTTT. It is translated as CASSPGQGILFF. J is TRBJ1-4 and V is TRBV7-9; 9 nucleotides agree with TRBD1. Germline V gene lookup returns CDR1 SEHNR and CDR2 FQNEAQ (reference sequence). J gave up 13 bases and V 5 bases, and 5 bases lay outside the gene matches. This CDR3 has 12 amino acids.

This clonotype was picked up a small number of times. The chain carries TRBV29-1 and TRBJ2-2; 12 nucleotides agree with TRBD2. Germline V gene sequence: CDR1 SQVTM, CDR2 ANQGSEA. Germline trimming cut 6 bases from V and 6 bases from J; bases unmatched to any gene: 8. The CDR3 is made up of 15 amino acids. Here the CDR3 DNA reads TGCAGCGTCCAGCCTAGCGGGGGGGCGGCCGGGGAGCTGTTTTTT. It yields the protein CSVQPSGGAAGELFF.

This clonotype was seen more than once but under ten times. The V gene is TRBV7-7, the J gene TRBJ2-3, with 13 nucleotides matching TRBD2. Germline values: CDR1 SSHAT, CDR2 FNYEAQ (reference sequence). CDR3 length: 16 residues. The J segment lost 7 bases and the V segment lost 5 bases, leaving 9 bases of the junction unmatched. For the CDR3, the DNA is TGTGCCAGCAGCCAGGGACCGGGACTAGCGGGGAATACGCAGTATTTT. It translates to CASSQGPGLAGNTQYF.

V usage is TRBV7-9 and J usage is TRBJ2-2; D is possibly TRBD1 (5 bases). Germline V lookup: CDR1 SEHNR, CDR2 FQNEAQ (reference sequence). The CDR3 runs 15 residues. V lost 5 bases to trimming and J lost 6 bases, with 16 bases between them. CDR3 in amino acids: CASSTNLQGPGELFF. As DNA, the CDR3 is TGTGCCAGCAGCACAAATCTTCAGGGTCCCGGGGAGCTGTTTTTT.

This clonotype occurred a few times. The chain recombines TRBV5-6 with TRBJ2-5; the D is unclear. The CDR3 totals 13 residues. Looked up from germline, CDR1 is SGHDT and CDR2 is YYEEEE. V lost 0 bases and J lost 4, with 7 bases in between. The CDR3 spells CASSLVVPETQYF. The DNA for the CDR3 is TGTGCCAGCAGCTTGGTGGTTCCAGAGACCCAGTACTTC.

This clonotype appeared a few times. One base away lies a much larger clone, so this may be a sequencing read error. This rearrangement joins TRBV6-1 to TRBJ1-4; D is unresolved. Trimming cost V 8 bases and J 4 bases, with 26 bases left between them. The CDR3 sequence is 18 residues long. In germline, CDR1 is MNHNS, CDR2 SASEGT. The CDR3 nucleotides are TGTGCCAGCGGTTGGGATTTTCGTTCGTCCGCCTTTAATGAAAAACTGTTTTTT. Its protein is CASGWDFRSSAFNEKLFF.

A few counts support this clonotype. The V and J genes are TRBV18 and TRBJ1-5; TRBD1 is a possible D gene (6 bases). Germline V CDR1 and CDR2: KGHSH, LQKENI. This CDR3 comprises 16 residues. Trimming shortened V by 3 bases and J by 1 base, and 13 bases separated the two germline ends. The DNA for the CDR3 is TGTGCCAGCTCACCCAACAGGGTAAGAAGCAATCAGCCCCAGCATTTT. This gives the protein CASSPNRVRSNQPQHF.

CDR3 sequence reads: CASSFGEQFF. The CDR3 DNA follows: TGTGCCAGCAGCTTTGGAGAGCAGTTCTTC. V is TRBV7-9 and J is TRBJ2-1, with D uncertain. V gave up 3 bases and J gave up 10 bases, with 4 bases separating them. From germline, CDR1 is SEHNR and CDR2 FQNEAQ (reference sequence). The CDR3 covers 10 residues.

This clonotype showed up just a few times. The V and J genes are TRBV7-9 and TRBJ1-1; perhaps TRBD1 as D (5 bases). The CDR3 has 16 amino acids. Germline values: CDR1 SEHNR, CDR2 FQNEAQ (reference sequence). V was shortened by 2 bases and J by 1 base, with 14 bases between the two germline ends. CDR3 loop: CASSLPGTDKNTEAFF. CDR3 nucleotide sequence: TGTGCCAGCAGCTTACCAGGGACGGACAAGAACACTGAAGCTTTCTTT.

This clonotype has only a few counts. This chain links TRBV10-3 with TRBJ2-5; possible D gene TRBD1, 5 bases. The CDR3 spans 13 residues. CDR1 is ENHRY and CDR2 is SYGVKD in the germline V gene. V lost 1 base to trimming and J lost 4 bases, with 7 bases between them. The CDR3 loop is CAISEYQGETQYF. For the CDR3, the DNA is TGTGCCATCAGTGAGTACCAGGGAGAGACCCAGTACTTC.

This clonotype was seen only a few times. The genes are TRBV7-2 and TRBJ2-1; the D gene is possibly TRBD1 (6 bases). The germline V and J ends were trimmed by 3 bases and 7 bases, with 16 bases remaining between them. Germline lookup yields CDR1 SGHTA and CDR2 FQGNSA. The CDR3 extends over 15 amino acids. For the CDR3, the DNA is TGTGCCAGCAGCTTTCAGGGGACAACAGGGAATGAGCAGTTCTTC. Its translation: CASSFQGTTGNEQFF.